The present TCR beta chain was sequenced within a study of T-cell reconstitution after alpha-beta-depleted transplantation in children (dated by TCRdb to 2016 to 2017). Regarding the research as a whole: The study quantitatively tracked T-cell immune reconstitution after TCRalphabeta/CD19-depleted allogeneic hematopoietic cell transplantation in children using TCR repertoire profiling.

Preparation of the library involved PCR. Instrument used: Illumina HiSeq 2500. TCR library preparation used molecular barcoding, with unique molecular identifiers applied to normalize quantification of the TCRbeta repertoire. The raw public data were reprocessed by TCRdb itself: fastp quality trimming at Q25, MiXCR clonotype calling, in-frame beta chains only. One record per CDR3 amino acid sequence lists the most common genes and DNA. The sample records around 400,000 distinct CDR3 sequences, approximately 11% of which are singletons. The leading ten clones occupy approximately 5% of the sample. Inclusive of the bounding cysteine and phenylalanine, the CDR3 is 13 residues long. The CDR3 DNA has 39 bases and is translated from base 1. CDR1 and CDR2, per the germline V gene (reference sequence), are GTSNPN and SVGIG. Cut back by 3 bases and 2 bases, the V and J ends lie 9 bases apart. Details on this clonotype: Its antigen is currently not known. No base qualities exist here, and no much larger clone lies one base off it.

The starting material was PBMCs from the stem cell graft donor, obtained from the stem cell graft. The chain is assembled from TRBV30 and TRBJ2-3; the D gene cannot be resolved reliably. The receptor was derived from a human donor who donated a stem cell graft to a child with acute myeloid leukemia. The CDR3: CAWSPPNTDTQYF. DNA sequence: TGTGCCTGGAGCCCCCCCAACACAGATACGCAGTATTTT. The entire variable domain, with the stretches around the CDR3 drawn from the reference TRBV30 and TRBJ2-3 proteins, is SQTIHQWPATLVQPVGSPLSLECTVEGTSNPNLYWYRQAAGRGLQLLFYSVGIGQISSEVPQNLSASRPQDRQFILSSKKLLLSDSGFYLCAWSPPNTDTQYFGPGTRLTVL.